Shown below are 5 T cell receptor beta chains from a single sample sequenced in a study of OX40 agonist ivuxolimab in advanced cancers. The data were produced by immunoSEQ multiplex PCR, yet TCRdb's version contains in-frame clones alone and is incomplete. The sample lists over 60,000 clones, approximately 90% occurring once. Sequenced here: CD4+ or CD8+ T cells sorted from blood, sampled in a trial of the OX40 agonist ivuxolimab. The origin of the receptors is an adult with an advanced solid tumor such as melanoma, head and neck, liver or kidney cancer.

V is TRBV27 and J is TRBJ1-5, with D unresolved. This CDR3 spans 15 amino acids. Trimming left V 6 bases short and J 0 bases short, with 12 bases between. Germline CDR1 and CDR2: MNHEY and SMNVEV (reference sequence). The CDR3 bases are TGTGCCAGCAGCCTCCGGGCGAATAGCAATCAGCCCCAGCATTTT. Translating it yields CASSLRANSNQPQHF.

The genes are TRBV28 and TRBJ1-1; 8 nucleotides agree with TRBD1. The CDR3 has 19 residues. The V gene end was trimmed by 6 bases and the J gene end by 5 bases; junction bases not matched to a gene: 23. The germline CDR1 and CDR2 sequences are MDHEN and SYDVKM. The DNA for the CDR3 is TGTGCCAGCAGCCTTGAATTTGGCGGGGCAGGGGGCTTTCCGACTGAAGCTTTCTTT. Its protein product is CASSLEFGGAGGFPTEAFF.

The chain combines TRBV6-6 with TRBJ2-7; a weak D match, TRBD1 (5 bases). The germline V gene has CDR1 MNHNY and CDR2 SVGAGI (reference sequence). Trimming removed 7 bases at V and 2 bases at J, with 12 bases between. The CDR3 consists of 13 residues. CDR3 in amino acids: CASISTGTYEQYF. CDR3 DNA sequence: TGTGCCAGCATCAGTACAGGAACCTACGAGCAGTACTTC.

The chain's CDR3 is CASSLASGRNTGELFF. The DNA for the CDR3 is TGTGCCAGCAGCTTGGCCAGCGGGAGGAACACCGGGGAGCTGTTTTTT. This chain joins TRBV5-5 and TRBJ2-2; TRBD2 matches 8 bases. This CDR3 is 16 amino acids long. Germline V gene sequence: CDR1 SGHKS, CDR2 YYEKEE (reference sequence). Trimming cost V 0 bases and J 1 base; bases outside gene matches: 2. The full variable domain, completed using reference TRBV5-5 and TRBJ2-2, is DAGVTQSPTHLIKTRGQQVTLRCSPISGHKSVSWYQQVLGQGPQFIFQYYEKEERGRGNFPDRFSARQFPNYSSELNVNALLLGDSALYLCASSLASGRNTGELFFGEGSRLTVL.

V gene TRBV19 combines with J gene TRBJ1-5; D not resolved. CDR1 is LNHDA and CDR2 is SQIVND in the germline V gene (reference sequence). Trimming took off 7 bases at V and 2 bases at J, with 15 bases between the two ends. CDR3 length equals 15 residues. For the CDR3, the DNA is TGTGCCAGTACCTACCTTTCGACGGGCAATCAGCCCCAGCATTTT. Translation gives CASTYLSTGNQPQHF.